This TCR beta chain is drawn from a study of early T cells in non-severe SARS-CoV-2 infection. Overall study results and limits: VDJdb-based annotation leaned toward anti-spike CD8 responses and missed private and CD4 specificities.

This clonotype was counted many times. Its antigen is still unknown. Each CDR3 protein is one row after TCRdb ran MiXCR on the 5' RACE reads. The data hold 97,000 or so distinct CDR3 sequences, with approximately 10% observed a single time. Trimming stripped 6 bases from V and 3 bases from J, with 5 bases between. Germline V gene data show CDR1 as MNHEY and CDR2 as SMNVEV (reference sequence). There are 12 residues in the CDR3. This chain uses TRBV27 with TRBJ2-2; D ambiguous. Sample: whole blood, taken at baseline. This clonotype originated in an adult who was a healthcare worker with PCR-confirmed SARS-CoV-2 infection or an uninfected control (not recorded which). The CDR3 loop is CASRGYTGELFF. CDR3 nucleotides: TGTGCCAGCAGGGGATACACCGGGGAGCTGTTTTTT.